The present entry profiles one TCR beta chain with its context. This clonotype was recorded a few times. Its recognized antigen is unknown. Qualities for individual bases were not recorded, and no much larger clone is one base off. The data derive from a study of T cell repertoires in cytomegalovirus infection (dated 2019 in TCRdb). General notes on the study: The HLA type of each donor mattered for the analysis, because public TCR beta signatures pointed to carriage of CMV infection along with the matching HLA type. Study-wide findings and limitations: Carriers of CMV infection plus the relevant HLA type were discriminated by the cumulative frequency of public TCR beta family members in the study cohort and in an independent roughly 370-donor cohort. In the ex vivo response, HLA-C-restricted CMV-specific TCR beta clonotypes were dominant, and in two of eight donors the single most frequent clonotype came from this HLA-C-restricted group.

Measured from the cysteine to the phenylalanine, the CDR3 is 14 residues long. The entry retains the CDR3 DNA only, 42 bases that are in frame from base 1. CDR1 is given as SGHAT and CDR2 as FQNNGV, both from the germline V gene. The V end loses 2 bases and the J end loses 4 bases, and a stretch of 11 bases separates them. Sequencing was carried out with an Illumina HiSeq 1500. Starting from the raw public reads, TCRdb applied fastp trimming at Q25, assembled clones with MiXCR and retained in-frame beta chains. Entries that share a CDR3 protein sequence are merged under the most common genes and DNA. The sample yields approximately 500,000 distinct CDR3 sequences; about 15% were counted once. Under 30% of the sample belongs to the ten largest clones.

Sample: CD8+ T cells from PBMCs. This TCR derives from a human donor in good health (CMV status not recorded). Some clones in this sample may be carry-over from other donors' samples. The chain uses TRBV11-2 and TRBJ1-1; TRBD1 is perhaps the D gene, given 5 matching bases. CDR3 loop: CASSLQGEGTEAFF. The nucleotides are TGTGCCAGCAGCTTACAGGGAGAGGGCACTGAAGCTTTCTTT. Here the CDR3 is joined to the reference TRBV11-2 and TRBJ1-1 genes, and the full variable domain is: EAGVAQSPRYKIIEKRQSVAFWCNPISGHATLYWYQQILGQGPKLLIQFQNNGVVDDSQLPKDRFSAERLKGVDSTLKIQPAKLEDSAVYLCASSLQGEGTEAFFGQGTRLTVV.